This record looks at one T cell receptor (beta chain) sequence and its context. The antigen remains unidentified. The data stem from a study of T cell responses to AZD1222 COVID-19 vaccine. The germline V gene has CDR1 LNHDA and CDR2 SQIVND (reference sequence). CDR3 length: 15 amino acids. Unmatched junction bases numbered 6, after V lost 5 bases and J lost 4 bases. Study-level points and caveats: White British donors predominated, females outnumbered males, and clonal diversity was possibly underestimated.

Method: immunoSEQ multiplex PCR; TCRdb's copy keeps in-frame clones and lacks some. The sample has about 160,000 clones; 85% to 90% are singletons. V and J are TRBV19 and TRBJ2-3; TRBD1 matches 10 bases. The sequence derives from an adult in good health. Sequencing was performed on peripheral blood, taken on day 0 of AZD1222 vaccination. CDR3 region: CASSPGTGDSDTQYF. As DNA, the CDR3 is TGTGCCAGTAGTCCCGGGACAGGGGACTCAGATACGCAGTATTTT.